This T cell receptor (beta chain) is from a study of monozygotic twins with inflammatory bowel disease. A template switching step added UMIs, each with a 6-nucleotide sample barcode. For each CDR3 protein, TCRdb gives one entry from its re-call of the 5' RACE reads, without DNA. The listing records approximately 200,000 distinct CDR3 sequences. This CDR3 spans 13 amino acids. CDR1 MGHDK and CDR2 SYGVNS come from the germline V gene. Whole-blood RNA isolation (total RNA) proceeded without T cell sorting. V usage is TRBV25-1 and J usage is TRBJ2-5; TCRdb proposes TRBD1, but this gene call is untestable without DNA. The clonotype comes from a human donor with ulcerative colitis or Crohn's disease, or a healthy co-twin of an affected twin (not recorded which). The material sequenced was blood. The CDR3 region is CASSDRDSETQYF. The full variable domain, completed using reference TRBV25-1 and TRBJ2-5, is EADIYQTPRYLVIGTGKKITLECSQTMGHDKMYWYQQDPGMELHLIHYSYGVNSTEKGDLSSESTVSRIRTEHFPLTLESARPSHTSQYLCASSDRDSETQYFGPGTRLLVL.